In this sample, the clone carrying this TCR beta chain turned up a few times. Its specificity is not known. Germline lookup yields CDR1 SGHTA and CDR2 FQGNSA. The CDR3 is 15 residues long. Between the trimmed V and J ends, which lost 6 bases and 0 bases, there was a span of 9 bases. TCRdb redid the calling of the RT-PCR reads with MiXCR, one entry per CDR3 protein. This table holds some 300,000 distinct CDR3 sequences, roughly 22% found once. This record comes from a study of response to subunit inactivated influenza vaccine. The study's findings and limits: Each seasonal flu vaccination may recruit only limited new T cells, authors suggested.

The gene calls are TRBV7-2 and TRBJ2-6; D gene unclear. The receptor comes from a man aged 50-75 years who received an inactivated influenza vaccine. The material was PBMCs from blood, obtained about 20 months after vaccination. CDR3 in DNA: TGTGCCAGCAGTCGACGGTTCTCTGGGGCCAACGTCCTGACTTTC. It yields the protein CASSRRFSGANVLTF.